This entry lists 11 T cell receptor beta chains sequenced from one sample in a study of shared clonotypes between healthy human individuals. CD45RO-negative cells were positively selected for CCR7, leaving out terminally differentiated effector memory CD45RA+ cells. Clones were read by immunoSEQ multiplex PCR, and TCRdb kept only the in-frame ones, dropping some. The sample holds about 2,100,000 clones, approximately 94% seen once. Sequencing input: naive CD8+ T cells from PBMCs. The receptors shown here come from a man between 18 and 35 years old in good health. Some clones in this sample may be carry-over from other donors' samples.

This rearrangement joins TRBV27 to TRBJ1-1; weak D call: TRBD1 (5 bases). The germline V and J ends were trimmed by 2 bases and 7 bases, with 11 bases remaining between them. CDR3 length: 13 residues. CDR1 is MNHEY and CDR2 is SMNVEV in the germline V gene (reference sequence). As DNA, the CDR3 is TGTGCCAGCAGTTTAGGGACGTGGGGTGAAGCTTTCTTT. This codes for CASSLGTWGEAFF.

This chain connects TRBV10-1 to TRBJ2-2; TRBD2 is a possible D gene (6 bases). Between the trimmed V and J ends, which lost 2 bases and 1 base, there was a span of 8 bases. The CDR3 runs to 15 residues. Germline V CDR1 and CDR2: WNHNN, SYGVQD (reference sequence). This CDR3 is CASSEGTQNTGELFF. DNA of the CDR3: TGCGCCAGCAGTGAGGGGACTCAGAACACCGGGGAGCTGTTTTTT.

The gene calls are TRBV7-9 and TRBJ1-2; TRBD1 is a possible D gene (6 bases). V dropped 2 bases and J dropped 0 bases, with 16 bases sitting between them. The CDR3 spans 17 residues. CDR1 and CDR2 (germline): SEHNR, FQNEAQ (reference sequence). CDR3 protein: CASSLTGPTYPNYGYTF. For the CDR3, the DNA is TGTGCCAGCAGCTTAACAGGGCCGACCTATCCTAACTATGGCTACACCTTC.

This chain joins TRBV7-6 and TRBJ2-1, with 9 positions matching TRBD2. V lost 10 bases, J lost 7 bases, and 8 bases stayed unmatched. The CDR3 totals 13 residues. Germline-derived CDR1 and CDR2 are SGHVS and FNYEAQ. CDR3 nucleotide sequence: TGTGCCACTTCAGCGGGAGGAACGAATGAGCAGTTCTTC. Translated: CATSAGGTNEQFF.

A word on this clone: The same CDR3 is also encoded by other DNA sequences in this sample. The CDR3 DNA follows: TGTGCCAGCAGTTTAGGACTACCCTACGAGCAGTACTTC. Translated: CASSLGLPYEQYF. The gene calls are TRBV27 and TRBJ2-7; D might be TRBD2 (6 bases). V lost 2 bases, J lost 2 bases, and 7 bases lay in between. The CDR3 covers 13 residues. CDR1 and CDR2 from the germline V gene are MNHEY and SMNVEV (reference sequence).

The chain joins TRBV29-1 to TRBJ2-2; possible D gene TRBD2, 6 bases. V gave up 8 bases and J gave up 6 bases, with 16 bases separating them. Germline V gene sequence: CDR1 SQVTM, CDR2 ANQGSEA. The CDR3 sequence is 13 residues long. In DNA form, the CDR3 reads TGCAGCATCCTCCTAGGAGGGGCCGGGGAGCTGTTTTTT. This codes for CSILLGGAGELFF.

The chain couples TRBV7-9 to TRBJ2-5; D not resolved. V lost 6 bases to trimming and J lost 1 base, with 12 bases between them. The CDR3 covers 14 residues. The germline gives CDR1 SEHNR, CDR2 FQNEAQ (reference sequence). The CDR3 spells CASSPRSVQETQYF. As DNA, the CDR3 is TGTGCCAGCAGTCCCAGGTCCGTCCAAGAGACCCAGTACTTC.

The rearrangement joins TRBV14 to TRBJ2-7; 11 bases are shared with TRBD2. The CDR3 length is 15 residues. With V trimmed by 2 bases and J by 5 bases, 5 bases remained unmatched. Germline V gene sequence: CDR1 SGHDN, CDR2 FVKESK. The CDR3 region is CASSQLLAGVDEQYF. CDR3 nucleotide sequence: TGTGCCAGCAGCCAACTACTAGCGGGAGTGGACGAGCAGTACTTC.

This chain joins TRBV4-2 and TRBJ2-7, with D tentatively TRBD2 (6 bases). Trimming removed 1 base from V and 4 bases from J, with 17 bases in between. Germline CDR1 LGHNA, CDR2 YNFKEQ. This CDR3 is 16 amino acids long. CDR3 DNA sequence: TGTGCCAGCAGCCAAGTAGGGACTCATCTTTCATACGAGCAGTACTTC. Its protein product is CASSQVGTHLSYEQYF.

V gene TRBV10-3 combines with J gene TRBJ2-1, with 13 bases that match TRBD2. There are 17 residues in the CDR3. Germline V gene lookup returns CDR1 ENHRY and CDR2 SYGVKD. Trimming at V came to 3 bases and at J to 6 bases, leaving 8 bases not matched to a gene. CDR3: CAISDPGLAGDPNEQFF. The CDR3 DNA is TGTGCCATCAGTGACCCAGGACTAGCGGGAGACCCCAATGAGCAGTTCTTC.

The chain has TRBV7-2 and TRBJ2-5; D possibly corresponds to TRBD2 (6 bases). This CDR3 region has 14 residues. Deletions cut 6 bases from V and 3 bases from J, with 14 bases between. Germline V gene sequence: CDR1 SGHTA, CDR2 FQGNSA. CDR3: CASRQKLAEETQYF. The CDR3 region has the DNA TGTGCCAGCAGGCAGAAGTTAGCGGAAGAGACCCAGTACTTC.